The 14 T cell receptor beta chains in this list originate from one sample, sequenced in a study of post-analysis software for immune sequencing data (dated by TCRdb to 2015 to 2017). General study outcomes and caveats: Four to six TRBV segments, including TRBV5-6, TRBV5-1 and TRBV20-1, were significantly more frequent in patients than controls.

Their antigens are not known. Library preparation employed PCR. TCRdb names Illumina HiSeq 2500 as the instrument used. To reduce PCR and sequencing biases, unique molecular identifiers were incorporated into the TCR beta cDNA libraries. The public reads were reanalyzed by TCRdb: fastp trimming at Q25, MiXCR alignment, in-frame beta chains only. Every entry covers one CDR3 protein and lists the most common genes and DNA from its rows. The sample table holds a few hundred thousand distinct CDR3 sequences, of which 34% were seen once. The ten largest make up approximately 6% of the sample. Sequencing was carried out using blood. The receptors come from a girl younger than 18 with multiple sclerosis.

The rearrangement uses TRBV7-8 and TRBJ1-5; TRBD1 matches 7 bases. The CDR3 consists of 14 residues. V was pared by 5 bases and J by 3 bases, with 4 bases of the junction left unmatched. The V gene's germline CDR1 is SGHVS and CDR2 FQNEAQ. This CDR3 reads CASSQGGYNQPQHF. The CDR3, as DNA: TGTGCCAGCAGCCAGGGGGGATACAATCAGCCCCAGCATTTT.

This clonotype was counted a few times. The rearrangement uses TRBV12-3 or TRBV12-4 and TRBJ2-1; no clear D. The V and J ends lost 1 base and 6 bases respectively, with 10 bases between them. This CDR3 has 14 amino acids. CDR3 nucleotides: TGTGCCAGCAGTTTAGTCAGAGGCCCCAATGAGCAGTTCTTC. This gives the protein CASSLVRGPNEQFF.

This clonotype was counted a few times. The gene calls are TRBV5-1 and TRBJ2-3; 7 bases agree with TRBD2. Per the germline V gene, CDR1 is SGHRS and CDR2 is YFSETQ. V shed 5 bases and J 3 bases; nucleotides not matched to a gene: 12. The CDR3 spans 16 residues. The CDR3: CASSFGPSGGTDTQYF. DNA for the CDR3: TGCGCCAGCAGTTTTGGGCCTAGCGGCGGGACAGATACGCAGTATTTT.

This clonotype was observed a handful of times. Because the CDR3's place on the DNA is in doubt, the DNA is left out and the CDR3 is given as listed by TCRdb. This chain links TRBV5-1 with TRBJ2-7; the table calls TRBD1, which could not be checked here. Per the germline V gene, CDR1 is SGHRS and CDR2 is YFSETQ. With termini counted, the CDR3 has 15 amino acids. CDR3 protein: CASSFGNGGGYEQYF.

This clonotype was seen many times. This chain joins TRBV7-2 and TRBJ2-1, with TRBD1 as a possible D gene (6 bases). Trimming took off 2 bases at V and 0 bases at J, with 8 bases between the two ends. Germline-derived CDR1 and CDR2 are SGHTA and FQGNSA. The CDR3 loop spans 15 amino acids. This chain's CDR3 is CASSLSGVSYNEQFF. CDR3 in DNA: TGTGCCAGCAGCTTATCAGGGGTCTCCTACAATGAGCAGTTCTTC.

V and J are TRBV20-1 and TRBJ2-4; TRBD2 agrees at 11 bases. Germline CDR1 DFQATT, CDR2 SNEGSKA (reference sequence). The CDR3 runs 15 residues. Trimming cost V 5 bases and J 13 bases; bases outside gene matches: 16. CDR3 protein: CSAYSSGGLQEAQYF. Here the CDR3 DNA reads TGCAGTGCTTACTCTAGCGGGGGGCTCCAAGAGGCCCAGTACTTC.

This clonotype was seen more than once but under ten times. The V and J genes are TRBV19 and TRBJ1-2; the D gene is possibly TRBD1 (5 bases). Trimming shortened V by 7 bases and J by 6 bases, and 24 bases separated the two germline ends. Germline assignment: CDR1 LNHDA and CDR2 SQIVND (reference sequence). The CDR3 covers 16 residues. The CDR3 is CASTPPGRQGGNGYTF. The DNA of the CDR3 is TGTGCCAGTACTCCCCCCGGGCGGCAGGGCGGTAATGGCTACACCTTC.

This clonotype came up a few times. J is TRBJ1-1 and V is TRBV3-1, with 8 bases lining up with TRBD1. The length of the CDR3 is 14 residues. Germline trimming cut 4 bases from V and 5 bases from J; bases unmatched to any gene: 6. The germline V gene encodes CDR1 LGHDT and CDR2 YNNKEL (reference sequence). CDR3 nucleotides: TGTGCCAGCAGCCCTGGACAGGGTAGGACTGAAGCTTTCTTT. Its translation is CASSPGQGRTEAFF.

The V gene is TRBV28, the J gene TRBJ2-5; 8 bases align to TRBD1. The germline gives CDR1 MDHEN, CDR2 SYDVKM. The V segment lost 6 bases and the J segment 3 bases; nucleotides outside the gene matches: 3. The CDR3 is 13 amino acids. The CDR3 loop is CASRTTGEETQYF. DNA for the CDR3: TGTGCCAGCAGGACGACAGGGGAAGAGACCCAGTACTTC.

The V and J genes are TRBV5-5 and TRBJ2-7; 9 bases line up with TRBD1. This CDR3 has 14 amino acids. Germline CDR1 SGHKS, CDR2 YYEKEE (reference sequence). V shed 6 bases and J 2 bases; nucleotides not matched to a gene: 6. The CDR3 bases are TGTGCCAGCACTCTTACAGGGGGCCCCTACGAGCAGTACTTC. Its protein product is CASTLTGGPYEQYF.

The gene calls are TRBV5-5 and TRBJ1-1, with D tentatively TRBD1 (6 bases). V was clipped by 3 bases and J by 2 bases, with 14 bases between them. This CDR3 has 15 residues. The germline gives CDR1 SGHKS, CDR2 YYEKEE (reference sequence). The CDR3, as DNA: TGTGCCAGCAGCTGGGGGACAAGCACTAACACTGAAGCTTTCTTT. It yields the protein CASSWGTSTNTEAFF.

The chain has TRBV3-1 and TRBJ2-3, with D possibly being TRBD2 (5 bases). V shed 4 bases and J shed 0 bases, with 14 bases lying between them. Germline V gene lookup returns CDR1 LGHDT and CDR2 YNNKEL (reference sequence). CDR3 length: 16 residues. CDR3 amino acids: CASSLAQPTSTDTQYF. The CDR3 region has the DNA TGTGCCAGCAGCCTAGCGCAGCCAACTAGCACAGATACGCAGTATTTT.

The chain's CDR3 is CATSDPGTDTQYF. The CDR3 DNA reads TGTGCCACCAGTGACCCAGGGACAGATACGCAGTATTTT. The J gene is TRBJ2-3, the V gene TRBV24-1; maybe TRBD1 (5 bases). The CDR3 runs 13 residues. The germline CDR1 and CDR2 sequences are KGHDR and SFDVKD. The V end was cut by 4 bases, the J end by 3 bases, with 7 bases between.

The chain recombines TRBV12-3 or TRBV12-4 with TRBJ1-2, with 7 bases lining up with TRBD1. The CDR3 is 15 amino acids. J gave up 8 bases and V 1 base, and 10 bases lay outside the gene matches. The CDR3 nucleotides read TGTGCCAGCAGTTTAGTTGAGGGGGCAGGTTACGGCTACACCTTC. It translates to CASSLVEGAGYGYTF.